The 5 T cell receptor beta chains given below trace back to one sample, sequenced in a study of CD8 T cells in ankylosing spondylitis (dated by TCRdb to 2017 to 2019). The library was built by means of 5' RACE. These reads were obtained on an Illumina HiSeq 2500. TCRdb handled the public reads itself, with Q25 trimming in fastp and clone calling in MiXCR, and kept productive beta chains. A single entry per CDR3 protein holds the most common genes and DNA from its merged rows. The sample yields 200,000 to 300,000 distinct CDR3 sequences; 20% to 30% were counted once. 0.5% to 0.65% of the sample rests with the top ten. Specimen: blood, either unsorted or a sorted T cell fraction (not recorded which). The receptors shown here come from a male donor with ankylosing spondylitis or in good health (not recorded which).

This clonotype was detected only a few times. Here the CDR3 DNA reads TGTGCCAGCAGTTTTTCCCAGAGCACAGATACGCAGTATTTT. Amino acids: CASSFSQSTDTQYF. The genes are TRBV12-3 or TRBV12-4 and TRBJ2-3, with D uncertain. Trimming pared 3 bases from V and 0 bases from J, leaving 7 bases between. The CDR3 totals 14 residues.

This clonotype occurred a few times. The CDR3 loop reads CAWQAAGRNTDTQYF. DNA of the CDR3: TGTGCCTGGCAAGCGGCGGGCAGAAACACAGATACGCAGTATTTT. This chain joins TRBV30 and TRBJ2-3; the D gene is possibly TRBD2 (5 bases). In germline, CDR1 is GTSNPN, CDR2 SVGIG (reference sequence). CDR3 size: 15 residues. V was clipped by 5 bases and J by 2 bases, with 17 bases between them.

This clonotype has ten or more counts. The chain joins TRBV5-1 to TRBJ2-7, with a possible D match to TRBD2 (6 bases). Trimming stripped 0 bases from V and 5 bases from J, with 15 bases between. CDR3 length: 15 amino acids. CDR1 is SGHRS, CDR2 YFSETQ, per germline. Here the CDR3 DNA reads TGCGCCAGCAGCTTGGAGTTGGAGGGTTCCGACGAGCAGTACTTC. This gives the protein CASSLELEGSDEQYF.

This clonotype was detected ten times or more. The CDR3 loop reads CSARDSGGKGTEAFF. For the CDR3, the DNA is TGCAGTGCTAGAGATTCCGGGGGGAAAGGCACTGAAGCTTTCTTT. V usage is TRBV20-1 and J usage is TRBJ1-1, with D tentatively TRBD1 (5 bases). The CDR3 is 15 amino acids. Trimming took off 0 bases at V and 4 bases at J, with 15 bases between the two ends. CDR1 DFQATT and CDR2 SNEGSKA come from the germline V gene (reference sequence).

A few counts support this clonotype. The rearrangement uses TRBV29-1 and TRBJ2-2; 8 bases are a match to TRBD1. CDR3 size: 14 residues. J gave up 5 bases and V 5 bases, and 7 bases lay outside the gene matches. Germline V gene lookup returns CDR1 SQVTM and CDR2 ANQGSEA. In DNA, the CDR3 is TGCAGCGTTCGGGCAGGGGGCAGGACCGGGGAGCTGTTTTTT. This gives the protein CSVRAGGRTGELFF.